One sample yielded the 3 T cell receptor beta chains listed below, sequenced in a study of blood T cell repertoires in COVID-19. This table comes from immunoSEQ multiplex PCR, and its TCRdb copy is limited to in-frame clones, with some not included. The table lists 200,000 to 250,000 clones, around nine tenths of them singletons. Material for sequencing was peripheral blood. Receptors originate from a man aged 60 to 75 who had recovered from COVID-19.

CDR3 residues: CASSPWELAHSGANVLTF. CDR3 coding DNA: TGTGCCAGCTCACCATGGGAGTTGGCTCACTCTGGGGCCAACGTCCTGACTTTC. The chain employs TRBV18 and TRBJ2-6; D is possibly TRBD2 (5 bases). V lost 2 bases to trimming and J lost 0 bases, with 14 bases between them. The CDR3 extends over 18 amino acids. CDR1 is KGHSH and CDR2 is LQKENI in the germline V gene.

CDR3 nucleotides: TGCAGCACCTCAACGGGGGTGGGGGAAAAACTGTTTTTT. Residues: CSTSTGVGEKLFF. The chain uses TRBV29-1 and TRBJ1-4; possible D gene TRBD1, 5 bases. The V end lost 8 bases, the J end lost 8 bases, and 18 bases lay between the germline ends. Germline V lookup: CDR1 SQVTM, CDR2 ANQGSEA. This CDR3 contains 13 residues.

The chain joins TRBV10-2 to TRBJ1-2, with a tentative D call TRBD1 (6 bases). The CDR3 covers 14 residues. Germline CDR1 reads WSHSY; CDR2 reads SAAADI. The V gene lost 7 bases and the J gene lost 8 bases, with 20 bases spanning the gap. The CDR3: CASKQGLRVEGYTF. In DNA, the CDR3 is TGCGCCAGCAAACAGGGTTTAAGGGTAGAGGGCTACACCTTC.